In this sample, the clone carrying this T cell receptor beta chain turned up once. Per the original methods: Reference gene primer amplification gave nucleated cell count estimates. Profiling relied on immunoSEQ multiplex PCR, and the TCRdb table lists in-frame clones only, not all of them. That table is the source of V, J and clone size, and D and trimming were worked out from the DNA. The table records 150,000 to 200,000 clones, about nine tenths of them present only once. The data were obtained in a study of blood T cell repertoires in COVID-19. On the study more broadly: Whether acute or convalescent, the COVID-19 samples came from the United States, Italy and Spain. T cells, B-cell-depleted T cells, or PBMCs provided the cDNA or gDNA that served as material.

Trimming took off 4 bases at V and 6 bases at J, with 10 bases between the two ends. The CDR3 is 12 residues long. Germline V gene data show CDR1 as SGHNT and CDR2 as YYREEE (reference sequence). The sequencing sample was made of peripheral blood. This TCR came from a woman in her 70s with acute or convalescent COVID-19. The genes are TRBV5-4 and TRBJ1-2; D perhaps matches TRBD1 (5 bases). The CDR3 loop reads CASSLRQNGYTF. The CDR3 DNA sequence: TGTGCCAGCAGCCTTCGACAGAATGGCTACACCTTC. The full variable domain, completed using reference TRBV5-4 and TRBJ1-2, is ETGVTQSPTHLIKTRGQQVTLRCSSQSGHNTVSWYQQALGQGPQFIFQYYREEENGRGNFPPRFSGLQFPNYSSELNVNALELDDSALYLCASSLRQNGYTFGSGTRLTVV.